This T cell receptor beta chain was documented in a study of blood T cells in healthy people across ages. This CDR3 comprises 15 residues. Trimming took off 2 bases at V and 4 bases at J, with 13 bases between the two ends. Germline V gives CDR1 SGHTA, CDR2 FQGNSA. A second PCR of about 7 to 12 cycles used a sample-barcoded 5' primer and a J-beta primer mix. TCRdb used MiXCR to reprocess the 5' RACE reads, holding one entry per CDR3 protein. The sample yields 1.5 million to 1.9 million distinct CDR3 sequences, roughly 43% seen once. V usage is TRBV7-2 and J usage is TRBJ2-3; possible D gene TRBD2, 6 bases. The clonotype originates from a woman in her late teens or twenties in good health. What was sequenced was blood. In DNA form, the CDR3 reads TGTGCCAGCAGCTTAATGGGGGACTGGGCAGATACGCAGTATTTT. It codes for CASSLMGDWADTQYF.